This T cell receptor (beta chain) is from a study of cytomegalovirus exposure and HLA in healthy donors. Study information: The approximately 110 validation repertoires used a platform that matched the one used for the approximately 690 first-cohort repertoires, as a later analysis reported.

The donors were part of the approximately 120-subject validation cohort, which stood apart from the approximately 630-subject first cohort. A remark on this clone: Its matching antigen is unknown.

The study's findings and limits: The classifier, whose performance was assessed in both the original and validation cohorts, reportedly diagnosed cytomegalovirus status with high specificity and sensitivity. Subsequent analysis showed first-cohort TCR clusters tending to co-occur in over a hundred validation repertoires.

The repertoire was sequenced with immunoSEQ multiplex PCR; TCRdb's copy has only in-frame clones and lacks some. The data contain about 220,000 clones, approximately 86% of them seen just once; the ten biggest clones take up about 2.9%. Germline V gene sequence: CDR1 SGHRS, CDR2 YFSETQ. V shed 6 bases and J shed 0 bases, with 12 bases lying between them. CDR3 size: 15 residues. The sequenced sample was PBMCs. The TCR sequence derives from a woman aged 18-29 years in good health and CMV-seronegative. The V call is TRBV5-1, the J call TRBJ2-2, with no clear D. CDR3 bases: TGCGCCAGCAATCCAAACTCCGCGAACACCGGGGAGCTGTTTTTT. It specifies CASNPNSANTGELFF.